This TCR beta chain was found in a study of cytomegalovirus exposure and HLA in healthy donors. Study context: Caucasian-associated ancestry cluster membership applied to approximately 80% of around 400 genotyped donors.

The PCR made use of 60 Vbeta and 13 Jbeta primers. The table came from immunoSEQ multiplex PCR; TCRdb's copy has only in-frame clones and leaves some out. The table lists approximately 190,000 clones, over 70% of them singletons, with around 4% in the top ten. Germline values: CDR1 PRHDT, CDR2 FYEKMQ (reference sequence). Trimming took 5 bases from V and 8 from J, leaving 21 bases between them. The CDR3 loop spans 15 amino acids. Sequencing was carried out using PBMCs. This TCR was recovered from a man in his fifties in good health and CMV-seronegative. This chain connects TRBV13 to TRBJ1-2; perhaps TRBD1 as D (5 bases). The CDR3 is CASSPGGHVGIGYTF. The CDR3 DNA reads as TGTGCCAGCAGCCCTGGTGGACACGTTGGGATAGGCTACACCTTC.